Below are 19 T cell receptor beta chains sequenced from a single sample in a study of blood T cell repertoires in COVID-19. Profiling relied on immunoSEQ multiplex PCR, and the TCRdb table lists in-frame clones only, not all of them. Of 150,000 or so clones listed, around 80% were seen once; the top ten hold approximately 9.4%. Sequenced: peripheral blood. The receptors stem from a woman aged 45-65 years with acute or convalescent COVID-19.

Details on this clone: Other DNA sequences of this sample code for an identical CDR3. V and J are TRBV19 and TRBJ1-2; D possibly corresponds to TRBD1 (6 bases). The germline gives CDR1 LNHDA, CDR2 SQIVND (reference sequence). V lost 3 bases and J 6 bases, leaving 8 bases between the germline ends. This CDR3 has 12 amino acids. The CDR3 DNA reads TGTGCCAGTAGTATTAGGGGGAATGGCTACACCTTC. Protein sequence: CASSIRGNGYTF.

This sequence joins TRBV5-1 and TRBJ1-1; D possibly corresponds to TRBD1 (6 bases). Trimming cost V 4 bases and J 0 bases, with 13 bases left between them. Germline-derived CDR1 and CDR2 are SGHRS and YFSETQ. The CDR3 is 15 amino acids. The CDR3 DNA is TGCGCCAGCAGCAAAGCAGGGGCCATGAACACTGAAGCTTTCTTT. The encoded protein is CASSKAGAMNTEAFF.

The chain links TRBV28 to TRBJ2-7, with D possibly being TRBD2 (6 bases). Per germline, CDR1 MDHEN and CDR2 SYDVKM. The germline V and J ends were trimmed by 5 bases and 2 bases, with 10 bases remaining between them. The CDR3 runs to 13 residues. CDR3 sequence reads: CASSGTWPYEQYF. CDR3 coding DNA: TGTGCCAGCAGTGGGACTTGGCCCTACGAGCAGTACTTC.

The V call is TRBV5-1, the J call TRBJ2-3; TRBD1 matches 10 bases. V lost 2 bases, J lost 3 bases, and 6 bases stayed unmatched. The CDR3 loop spans 16 amino acids. Germline lookup yields CDR1 SGHRS and CDR2 YFSETQ. The DNA for the CDR3 is TGCGCCAGCAGCTTAGCACCGGGACAGGGGACAGATACGCAGTATTTT. Amino acid sequence: CASSLAPGQGTDTQYF.

J is TRBJ1-5 and V is TRBV4-1; tentatively, D is TRBD1 (5 bases). The CDR3 covers 16 residues. CDR1 MGHRA and CDR2 YSYEKL come from the germline V gene. Trimming removed 0 bases from V and 2 bases from J, with 11 bases in between. CDR3 amino acids: CASSQESGVGNQPQHF. In DNA, the CDR3 is TGCGCCAGCAGCCAAGAGTCGGGGGTAGGCAATCAGCCCCAGCATTTT.

The CDR3 bases are TGTGCCAGCAAGTCGGCAGATACGCAGTATTTT. Protein product: CASKSADTQYF. This sequence joins TRBV5-6 and TRBJ2-3; unclear D gene. Deletions cut 6 bases from V and 4 bases from J, with 6 bases between. CDR3 length: 11 amino acids. CDR1 is SGHDT, CDR2 YYEEEE, per germline.

The chain joins TRBV11-3 to TRBJ1-1; a weak D match, TRBD1 (6 bases). V lost 5 bases and J lost 4, with 14 bases in between. The CDR3 consists of 14 residues. From germline, CDR1 is SGHNT and CDR2 YENEEA. DNA for the CDR3: TGTGCCAGCAGCAAACACGAACAGGGCACTGAAGCTTTCTTT. Translating gives CASSKHEQGTEAFF.

This clone was seen once. The chain is built from TRBV19 and TRBJ1-2; 9 positions agree with TRBD1. V was clipped by 4 bases and J by 4 bases; unmatched bases: 7. The CDR3 is 15 amino acids. Germline assignment: CDR1 LNHDA and CDR2 SQIVND (reference sequence). As DNA, the CDR3 is TGTGCCAGTAGTAACCCACAGGGGGCTGTCTATGGCTACACCTTC. This translates into CASSNPQGAVYGYTF. Filled out from reference TRBV19 and TRBJ1-2, the complete variable domain reads DGGITQSPKYLFRKEGQNVTLSCEQNLNHDAMYWYRQDPGQGLRLIYYSQIVNDFQKGDIAEGYSVSREKKESFPLTVTSAQKNPTAFYLCASSNPQGAVYGYTFGSGTRLTVV.

The chain has TRBV7-2 and TRBJ2-7; D unresolved. Germline CDR1 is SGHTA and CDR2 is FQGNSA. V was trimmed by 5 bases and J by 4 bases, leaving 12 bases between them. The length of the CDR3 is 13 residues. The CDR3 here is CASSTRPGYEQYF. The CDR3 DNA sequence: TGTGCCAGCAGCACCCGGCCGGGTTACGAGCAGTACTTC.

The V and J genes are TRBV2 and TRBJ1-5; D might be TRBD1 (5 bases). Germline CDR1 is SNHLY and CDR2 is FYNNEI. Trimming pared 4 bases from V and 3 bases from J, leaving 13 bases between. The CDR3 contains 15 residues. Here the CDR3 DNA reads TGTGCCAGCAGTGTACTTAACAGGTCCAATCAGCCCCAGCATTTT. Translating gives CASSVLNRSNQPQHF.

This clone was picked up a small number of times. The CDR3 DNA sequence: TGTGCCAGCAGCTTGGAGCCTTCGAGCTCCTACAATGAGCAGTTCTTC. Translation: CASSLEPSSSYNEQFF. The chain joins TRBV5-5 to TRBJ2-1, with no clear D. V lost 0 bases to trimming and J lost 0 bases, with 10 bases between them. The CDR3 has 16 amino acids. Germline V gene sequence: CDR1 SGHKS, CDR2 YYEKEE (reference sequence).

This clone was found once. The J gene is TRBJ2-6, the V gene TRBV2; a weak D match, TRBD1 (6 bases). The CDR3 runs to 14 residues. Germline CDR1 reads SNHLY; CDR2 reads FYNNEI. Trimming cost V 4 bases and J 4 bases, with 8 bases left between them. CDR3 sequence: CASSGTAGANVLTF. The CDR3 nucleotides are TGTGCCAGCAGTGGGACAGCCGGGGCCAACGTCCTGACTTTC.

The chain has TRBV19 and TRBJ1-1; TRBD1 agrees at 11 bases. Germline trimming cut 4 bases from V and 6 bases from J; bases unmatched to any gene: 4. Germline V gives CDR1 LNHDA, CDR2 SQIVND (reference sequence). The CDR3 sequence is 14 residues long. The CDR3 DNA reads TGTGCCAGTAGTACCGGACAGGGGGCCGCTGAAGCTTTCTTT. Translation: CASSTGQGAAEAFF.

The chain uses TRBV5-5 and TRBJ1-2; 11 nucleotides line up with TRBD1. The CDR3 spans 16 residues. With V trimmed by 4 bases and J by 5 bases, 10 bases remained unmatched. Germline V gene data show CDR1 as SGHKS and CDR2 as YYEKEE (reference sequence). In DNA, the CDR3 is TGTGCCAGCAGCCCCTCCGGGACAGGGGGATTATATGGCTACACCTTC. As protein: CASSPSGTGGLYGYTF. The full variable domain, its missing parts supplied by reference TRBV5-5 and TRBJ1-2, is DAGVTQSPTHLIKTRGQQVTLRCSPISGHKSVSWYQQVLGQGPQFIFQYYEKEERGRGNFPDRFSARQFPNYSSELNVNALLLGDSALYLCASSPSGTGGLYGYTFGSGTRLTVV.

V usage is TRBV4-3 and J usage is TRBJ1-1; D not certain. The CDR3 contains 13 residues. Germline V lookup: CDR1 LGHNA, CDR2 YSLEER. V was trimmed by 0 bases and J by 6 bases, leaving 8 bases between them. This chain's CDR3 is CASSQERGAEAFF. The CDR3 DNA is TGCGCCAGCAGCCAAGAAAGAGGAGCTGAAGCTTTCTTT.

The chain combines TRBV10-2 with TRBJ1-1; 8 positions match TRBD1. The ends lost 8 bases at V and 6 bases at J; junction bases unmatched: 2. CDR1 and CDR2 from the germline V gene are WSHSY and SAAADI. This CDR3 comprises 11 residues. The CDR3 reads CASGQGSEAFF. CDR3 bases: TGCGCCAGCGGACAGGGCTCTGAAGCTTTCTTT.

This sequence joins TRBV27 and TRBJ2-1; possibly TRBD2 for D (6 bases). V lost 6 bases, J lost 7 bases, and 22 bases lay in between. The germline gives CDR1 MNHEY, CDR2 SMNVEV (reference sequence). This CDR3 contains 16 residues. The CDR3 DNA follows: TGTGCCAGCAGCCTAAGCGTAGCGGTCCAACGGAATGAGCAGTTCTTC. Its translation is CASSLSVAVQRNEQFF.

The rearrangement uses TRBV5-4 and TRBJ2-7; D might be TRBD2 (7 bases). Per germline, CDR1 SGHNT and CDR2 YYREEE (reference sequence). The CDR3 contains 15 residues. Trimming left V 4 bases short and J 5 bases short, with 19 bases between. CDR3 bases: TGTGCCAGCAGCCCAGGGGCGGGGGCGAAAAACGAGCAGTACTTC. Encoded protein: CASSPGAGAKNEQYF.

The rearrangement links TRBV6-2 or TRBV6-3 to TRBJ2-1; 7 bases map to TRBD2. The CDR3 loop spans 14 amino acids. The germline V gene encodes CDR1 MNHEY and CDR2 SVGEGT. Trimming at V came to 5 bases and at J to 5 bases, leaving 6 bases not matched to a gene. The CDR3 loop reads CASSRGGGDNEQFF. As DNA, the CDR3 is TGTGCCAGCAGTCGAGGCGGGGGAGACAATGAGCAGTTCTTC.